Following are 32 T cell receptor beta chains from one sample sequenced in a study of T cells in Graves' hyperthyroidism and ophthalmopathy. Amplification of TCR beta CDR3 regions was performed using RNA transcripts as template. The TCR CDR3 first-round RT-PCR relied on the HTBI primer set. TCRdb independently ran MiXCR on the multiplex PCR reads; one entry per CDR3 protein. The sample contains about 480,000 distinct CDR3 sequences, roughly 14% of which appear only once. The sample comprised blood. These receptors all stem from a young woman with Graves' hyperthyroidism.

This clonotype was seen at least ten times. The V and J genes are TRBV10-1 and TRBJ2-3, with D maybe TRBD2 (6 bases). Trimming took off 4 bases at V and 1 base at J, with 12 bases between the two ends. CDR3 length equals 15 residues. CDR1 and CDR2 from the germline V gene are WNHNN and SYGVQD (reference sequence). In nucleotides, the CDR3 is TGCGCCAGCAGTGCGGGACTGGGCGGCACAGATACGCAGTATTTT. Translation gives CASSAGLGGTDTQYF.

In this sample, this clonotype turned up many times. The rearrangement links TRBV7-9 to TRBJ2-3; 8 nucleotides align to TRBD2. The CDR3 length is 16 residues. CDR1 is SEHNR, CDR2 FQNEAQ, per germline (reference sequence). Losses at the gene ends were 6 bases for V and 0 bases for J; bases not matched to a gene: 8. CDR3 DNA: TGTGCCAGCAGGCCCTTGGGGACTAGAAGCACAGATACGCAGTATTTT. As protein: CASRPLGTRSTDTQYF.

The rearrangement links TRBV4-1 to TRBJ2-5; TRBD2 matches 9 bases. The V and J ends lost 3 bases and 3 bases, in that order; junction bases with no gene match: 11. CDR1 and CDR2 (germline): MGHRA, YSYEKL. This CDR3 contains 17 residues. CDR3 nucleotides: TGCGCCAGCAGCCAGAAGGTTGGGACTAGCTCAAAAGAGACCCAGTACTTC. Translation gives CASSQKVGTSSKETQYF.

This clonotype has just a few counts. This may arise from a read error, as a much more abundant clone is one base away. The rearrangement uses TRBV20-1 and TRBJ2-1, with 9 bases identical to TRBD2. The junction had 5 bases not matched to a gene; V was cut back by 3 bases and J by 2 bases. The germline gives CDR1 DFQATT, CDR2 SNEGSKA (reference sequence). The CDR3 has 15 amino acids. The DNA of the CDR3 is TGCAGTGCTAGTCCGAGACTAGCGGCCTACAATGAGCAGTTCTTC. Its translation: CSASPRLAAYNEQFF.

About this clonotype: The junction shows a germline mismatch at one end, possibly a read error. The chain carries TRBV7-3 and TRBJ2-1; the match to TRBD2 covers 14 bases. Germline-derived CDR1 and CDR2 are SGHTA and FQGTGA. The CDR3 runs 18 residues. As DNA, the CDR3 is TGTGCCAGCAGCTTAAGGCGGGGACTAGCGGGGGCCTACGATGAGCAGTTCTTC. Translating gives CASSLRRGLAGAYDEQFF.

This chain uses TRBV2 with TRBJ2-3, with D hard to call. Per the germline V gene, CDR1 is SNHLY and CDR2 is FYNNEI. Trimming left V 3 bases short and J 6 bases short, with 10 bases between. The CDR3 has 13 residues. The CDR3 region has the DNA TGTGCCAGCAGTGATGAGGTCGGGGATACGCAGTATTTT. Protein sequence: CASSDEVGDTQYF.

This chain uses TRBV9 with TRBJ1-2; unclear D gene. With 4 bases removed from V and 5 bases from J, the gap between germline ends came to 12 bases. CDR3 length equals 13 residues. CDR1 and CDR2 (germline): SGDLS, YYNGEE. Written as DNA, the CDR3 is TGTGCCAGCAGCCCCTTGGCTTTTTATGGCTACACCTTC. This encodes CASSPLAFYGYTF.

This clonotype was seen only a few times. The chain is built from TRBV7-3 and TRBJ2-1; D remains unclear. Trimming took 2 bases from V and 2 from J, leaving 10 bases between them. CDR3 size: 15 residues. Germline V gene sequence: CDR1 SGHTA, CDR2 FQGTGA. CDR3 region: CASSLLPLTYNEQFF. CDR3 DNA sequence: TGTGCCAGCAGCTTACTCCCCCTTACCTACAATGAGCAGTTCTTC.

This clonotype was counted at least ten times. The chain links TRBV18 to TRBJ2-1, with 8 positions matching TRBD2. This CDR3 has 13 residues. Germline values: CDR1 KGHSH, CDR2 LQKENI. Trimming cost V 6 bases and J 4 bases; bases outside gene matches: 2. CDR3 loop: CASSEREYNEQFF. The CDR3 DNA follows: TGTGCCAGCTCGGAGCGGGAGTACAATGAGCAGTTCTTC.

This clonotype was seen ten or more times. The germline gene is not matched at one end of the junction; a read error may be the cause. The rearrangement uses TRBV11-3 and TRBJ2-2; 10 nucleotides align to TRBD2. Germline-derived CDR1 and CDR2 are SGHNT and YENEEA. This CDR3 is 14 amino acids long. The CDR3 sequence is CASTGLANSGELFF. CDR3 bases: TGTGCCAGCACGGGACTAGCGAACTCCGGGGAGCTGTTTTTT.

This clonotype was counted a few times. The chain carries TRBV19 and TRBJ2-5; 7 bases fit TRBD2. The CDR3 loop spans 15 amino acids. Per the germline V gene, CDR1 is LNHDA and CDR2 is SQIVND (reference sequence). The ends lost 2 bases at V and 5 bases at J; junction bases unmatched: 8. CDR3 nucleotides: TGTGCCAGTAGTATATGGGAGGGCCTCACTGAGACCCAGTACTTC. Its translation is CASSIWEGLTETQYF.

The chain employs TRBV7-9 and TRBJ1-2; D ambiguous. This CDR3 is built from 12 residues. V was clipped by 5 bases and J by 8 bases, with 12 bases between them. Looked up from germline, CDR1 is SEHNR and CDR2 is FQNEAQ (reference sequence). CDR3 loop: CASSTRPEGYTF. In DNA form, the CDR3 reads TGTGCCAGCAGCACCCGACCCGAGGGCTACACCTTC.

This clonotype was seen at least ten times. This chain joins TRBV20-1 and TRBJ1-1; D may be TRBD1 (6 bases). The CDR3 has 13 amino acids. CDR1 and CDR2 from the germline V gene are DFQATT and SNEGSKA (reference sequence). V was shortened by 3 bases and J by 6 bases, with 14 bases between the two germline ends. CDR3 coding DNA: TGCAGTGCTAGCCCCCCCAACAGGGCTGAAGCTTTCTTT. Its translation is CSASPPNRAEAFF.

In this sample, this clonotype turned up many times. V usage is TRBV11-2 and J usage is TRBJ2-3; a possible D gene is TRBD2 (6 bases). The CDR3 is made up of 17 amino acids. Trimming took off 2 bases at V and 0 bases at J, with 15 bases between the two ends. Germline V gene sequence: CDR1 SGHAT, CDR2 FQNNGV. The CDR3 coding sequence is TGTGCCAGCAGCTTACTCCTCGGGAGCGGGAGCACAGATACGCAGTATTTT. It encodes CASSLLLGSGSTDTQYF.

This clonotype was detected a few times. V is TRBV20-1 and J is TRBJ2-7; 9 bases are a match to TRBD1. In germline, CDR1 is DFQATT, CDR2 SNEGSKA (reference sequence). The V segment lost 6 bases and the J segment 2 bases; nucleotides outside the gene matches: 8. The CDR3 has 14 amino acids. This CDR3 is CSARGTGNTYEQYF. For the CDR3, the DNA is TGCAGTGCCAGGGGGACAGGGAACACCTACGAGCAGTACTTC.

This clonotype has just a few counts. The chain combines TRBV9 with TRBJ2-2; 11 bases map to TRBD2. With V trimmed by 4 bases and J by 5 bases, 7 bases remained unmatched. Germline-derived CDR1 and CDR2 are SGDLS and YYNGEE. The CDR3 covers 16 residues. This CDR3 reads CASSPGPSGRTGELFF. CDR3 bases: TGTGCCAGCAGCCCAGGACCTAGCGGGAGGACCGGGGAGCTGTTTTTT.

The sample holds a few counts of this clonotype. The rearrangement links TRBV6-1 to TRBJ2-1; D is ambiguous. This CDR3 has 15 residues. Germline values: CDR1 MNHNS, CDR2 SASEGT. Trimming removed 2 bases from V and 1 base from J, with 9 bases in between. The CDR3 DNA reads TGTGCCAGCAGTGAAAGGACCGAATCCTACAATGAGCAGTTCTTC. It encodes CASSERTESYNEQFF.

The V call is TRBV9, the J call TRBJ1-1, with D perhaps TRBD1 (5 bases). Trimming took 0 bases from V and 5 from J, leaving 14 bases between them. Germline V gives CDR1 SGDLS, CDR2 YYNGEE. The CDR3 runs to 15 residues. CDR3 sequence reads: CASSVGSAGGTEAFF. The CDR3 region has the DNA TGTGCCAGCAGCGTAGGATCCGCTGGGGGAACTGAAGCTTTCTTT.

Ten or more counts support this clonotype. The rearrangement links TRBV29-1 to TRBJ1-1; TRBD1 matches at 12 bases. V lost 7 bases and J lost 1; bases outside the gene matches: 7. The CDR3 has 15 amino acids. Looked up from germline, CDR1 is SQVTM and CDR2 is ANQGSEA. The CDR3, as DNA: TGCAGCGCTGGGACAGGGGGCGCGGGGAACACTGAAGCTTTCTTT. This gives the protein CSAGTGGAGNTEAFF.

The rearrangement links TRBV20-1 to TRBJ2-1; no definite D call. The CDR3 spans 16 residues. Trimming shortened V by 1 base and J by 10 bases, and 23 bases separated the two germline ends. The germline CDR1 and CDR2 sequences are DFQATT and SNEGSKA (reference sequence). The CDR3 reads CSARGSTRRMLREQFF. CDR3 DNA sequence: TGCAGTGCTAGAGGGTCGACTCGAAGGATGCTGAGGGAGCAGTTCTTC.

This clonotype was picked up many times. Written as DNA, the CDR3 is TGTGCCGGAAAGGGGTTTTGGGACACTGAAGCTTTCTTT. Amino acid sequence: CAGKGFWDTEAFF. The chain carries TRBV6-1 and TRBJ1-1; a weak D match, TRBD1 (5 bases). Germline V gene sequence: CDR1 MNHNS, CDR2 SASEGT. CDR3 length: 13 amino acids. V lost 11 bases and J 3 bases, leaving 16 bases between the germline ends.

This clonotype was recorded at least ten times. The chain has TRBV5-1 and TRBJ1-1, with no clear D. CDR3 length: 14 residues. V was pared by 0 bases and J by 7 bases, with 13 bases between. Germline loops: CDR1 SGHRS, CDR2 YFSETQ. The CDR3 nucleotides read TGCGCCAGCAGCTTGGGTGGGGTCTTGAGTGAAGCTTTCTTT. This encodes CASSLGGVLSEAFF. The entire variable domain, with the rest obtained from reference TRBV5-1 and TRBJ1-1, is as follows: KAGVTQTPRYLIKTRGQQVTLSCSPISGHRSVSWYQQTPGQGLQFLFEYFSETQRNKGNFPGRFSGRQFSNSRSEMNVSTLELGDSALYLCASSLGGVLSEAFFGQGTRLTVV.

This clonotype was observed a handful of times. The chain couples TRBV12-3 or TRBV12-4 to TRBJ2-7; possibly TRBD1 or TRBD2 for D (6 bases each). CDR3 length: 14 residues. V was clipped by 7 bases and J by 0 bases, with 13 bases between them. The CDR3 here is CASNGGRSSYEQYV. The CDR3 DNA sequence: TGTGCCAGCAACGGGGGCAGAAGCTCCTACGAGCAGTACGTC.

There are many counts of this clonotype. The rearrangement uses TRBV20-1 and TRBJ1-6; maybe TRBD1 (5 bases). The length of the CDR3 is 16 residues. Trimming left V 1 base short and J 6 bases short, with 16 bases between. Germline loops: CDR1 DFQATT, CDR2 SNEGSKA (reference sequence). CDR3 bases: TGCAGTGCTAGAGGGGGGAGGCCTTCCATTAATTCACCCCTCCACTTT. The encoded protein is CSARGGRPSINSPLHF.

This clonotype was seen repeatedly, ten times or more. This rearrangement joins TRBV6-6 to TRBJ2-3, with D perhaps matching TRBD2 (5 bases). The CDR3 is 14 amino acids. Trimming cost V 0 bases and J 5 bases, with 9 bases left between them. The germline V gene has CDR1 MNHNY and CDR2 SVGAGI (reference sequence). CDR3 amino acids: CASSYSTAGDTQYF. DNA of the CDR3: TGTGCCAGCAGTTACTCGACCGCGGGAGATACGCAGTATTTT.

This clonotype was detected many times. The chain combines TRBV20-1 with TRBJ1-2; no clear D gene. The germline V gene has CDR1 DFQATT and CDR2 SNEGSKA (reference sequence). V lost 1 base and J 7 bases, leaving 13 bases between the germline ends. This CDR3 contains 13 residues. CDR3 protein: CSARVRGPSGYTF. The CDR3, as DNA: TGCAGTGCTAGAGTAAGAGGGCCAAGTGGCTACACCTTC.

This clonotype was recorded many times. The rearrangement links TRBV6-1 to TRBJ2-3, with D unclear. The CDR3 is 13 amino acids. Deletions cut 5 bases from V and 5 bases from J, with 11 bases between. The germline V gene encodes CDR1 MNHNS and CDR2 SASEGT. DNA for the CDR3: TGTGCCAGCAGTACGGCCGCGAGAGATACGCAGTATTTT. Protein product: CASSTAARDTQYF.

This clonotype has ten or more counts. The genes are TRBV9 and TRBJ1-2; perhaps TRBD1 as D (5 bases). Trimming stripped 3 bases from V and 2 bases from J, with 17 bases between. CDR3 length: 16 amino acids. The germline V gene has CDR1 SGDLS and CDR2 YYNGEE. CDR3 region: CASSDGGGAGNYGYTF. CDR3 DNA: TGTGCCAGCAGCGACGGTGGAGGGGCGGGAAACTATGGCTACACCTTC.

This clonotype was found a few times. CDR3 bases: TGCGCCAGCAGCCCCTGGGGGGAGCCGAACACTGAAGCTTTCTTT. Protein product: CASSPWGEPNTEAFF. The V and J genes are TRBV5-1 and TRBJ1-1, with D perhaps TRBD1 (5 bases). Trimming removed 4 bases from V and 1 base from J, with 14 bases in between. This CDR3 contains 15 residues. Per the germline V gene, CDR1 is SGHRS and CDR2 is YFSETQ.

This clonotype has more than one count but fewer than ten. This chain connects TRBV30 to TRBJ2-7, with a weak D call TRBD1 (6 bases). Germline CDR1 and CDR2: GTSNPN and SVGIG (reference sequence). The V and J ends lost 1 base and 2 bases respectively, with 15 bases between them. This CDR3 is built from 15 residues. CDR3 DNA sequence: TGTGCCTGGAGTGACCGGGACACAAAGCCCTACGAGCAGTACTTC. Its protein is CAWSDRDTKPYEQYF.

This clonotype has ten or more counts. DNA of the CDR3: TGTGCCAGCAGGGAAGGGGCTCAGCCCCAGCATTTT. Protein: CASREGAQPQHF. This sequence joins TRBV13 and TRBJ1-5; the D gene is possibly TRBD1 (5 bases). CDR1 and CDR2 (germline): PRHDT, FYEKMQ (reference sequence). V was clipped by 6 bases and J by 6 bases, with 9 bases between them. The CDR3 loop spans 12 amino acids.

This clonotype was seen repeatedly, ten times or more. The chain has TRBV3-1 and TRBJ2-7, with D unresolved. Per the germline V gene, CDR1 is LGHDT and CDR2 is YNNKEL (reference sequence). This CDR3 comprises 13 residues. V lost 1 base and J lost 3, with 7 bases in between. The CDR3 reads CASSQGQNYEQYV. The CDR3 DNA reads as TGTGCCAGCAGCCAAGGGCAGAACTACGAGCAGTACGTC.